A single sample gave rise to the 5 T cell receptor beta chains below, sequenced in a study of T cell responses to AZD1222 COVID-19 vaccine (TCRdb year 2021). Sample time point, as interpreted from the label and publication: about 28 days (+/-7) after the second vaccine dose. The library was built by means of the immunoSEQ multiplex PCR assay. TCRdb's version of the immuneACCESS table is confined to in-frame rearrangements and falls short of the full clone set. An unresolved V gene accounts for under half of the shortfall where checked; the remainder is of unknown origin. This sample holds 150,000 to 180,000 clones; 85% to 90% were observed only once. The ten top clones hold roughly a tenth of the sample. The sample in question was peripheral blood, obtained 28 days after the second AZD1222 dose. These receptors were collected from an adult who received the AZD1222 COVID-19 vaccine.

The chain combines TRBV5-1 with TRBJ2-3; no clear D gene. The CDR3 runs 18 residues. Germline V gene sequence: CDR1 SGHRS, CDR2 YFSETQ. The V gene lost 2 bases and the J gene lost 4 bases, with 23 bases spanning the gap. CDR3 nucleotide sequence: TGCGCCAGCAGCTTCGAGAGAAAAGGAGCGCAAATCTCAGATACGCAGTATTTT. Translating it yields CASSFERKGAQISDTQYF.

The chain joins TRBV5-4 to TRBJ2-5, with D possibly being TRBD2 (6 bases). Looked up from germline, CDR1 is SGHNT and CDR2 is YYREEE (reference sequence). CDR3 size: 15 residues. Trimming left V 0 bases short and J 5 bases short, with 14 bases between. The CDR3 spells CASSLDTGGGETQYF. CDR3 in DNA: TGTGCCAGCAGCTTGGATACAGGAGGAGGGGAGACCCAGTACTTC.

V and J are TRBV5-1 and TRBJ1-3, with D maybe TRBD1 (5 bases). The V end lost 1 base, the J end lost 0 bases, and 5 bases lay between the germline ends. The CDR3 sequence is 14 residues long. Germline V lookup: CDR1 SGHRS, CDR2 YFSETQ. CDR3 region: CASSLQGSGNTIYF. The CDR3 nucleotides read TGCGCCAGCAGCTTGCAGGGCTCTGGAAACACCATATATTTT.

The chain employs TRBV7-2 and TRBJ1-1; TRBD1 matches 8 bases. The germline V gene has CDR1 SGHTA and CDR2 FQGNSA. The CDR3 length is 13 residues. Unmatched junction bases numbered 2, after V lost 4 bases and J lost 4 bases. The CDR3 DNA follows: TGTGCCAGCAGCTCCAGGGGGCTCACTGAAGCTTTCTTT. Protein sequence: CASSSRGLTEAFF.

The V call is TRBV29-1, the J call TRBJ2-6, with 8 bases that match TRBD1. Unmatched junction bases numbered 5, after V lost 7 bases and J lost 0 bases. Germline-derived CDR1 and CDR2 are SQVTM and ANQGSEA. This CDR3 region has 15 residues. As DNA, the CDR3 is TGCAGCGCAGGACAGGGCAGCTCTGGGGCCAACGTCCTGACTTTC. This sequence encodes CSAGQGSSGANVLTF.